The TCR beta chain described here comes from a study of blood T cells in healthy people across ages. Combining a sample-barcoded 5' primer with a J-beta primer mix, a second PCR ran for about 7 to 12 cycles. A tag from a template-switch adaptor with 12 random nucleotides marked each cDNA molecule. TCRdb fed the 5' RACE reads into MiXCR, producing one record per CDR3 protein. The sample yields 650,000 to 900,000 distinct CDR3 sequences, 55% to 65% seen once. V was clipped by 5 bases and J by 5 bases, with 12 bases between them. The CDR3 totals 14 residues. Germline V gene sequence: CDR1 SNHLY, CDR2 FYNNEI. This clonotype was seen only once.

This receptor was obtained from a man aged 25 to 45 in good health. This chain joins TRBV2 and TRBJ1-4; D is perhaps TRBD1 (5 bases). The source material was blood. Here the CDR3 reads CASSRDPVNEKLFF. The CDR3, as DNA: TGTGCCAGCAGTCGGGACCCGGTAAATGAAAAACTGTTTTTT. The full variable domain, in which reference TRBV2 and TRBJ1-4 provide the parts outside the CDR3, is EPEVTQTPSHQVTQMGQEVILRCVPISNHLYFYWYRQILGQKVEFLVSFYNNEISEKSEIFDDQFSVERPDGSNFTLKIRSTKLEDSAMYFCASSRDPVNEKLFFGSGTQLSVL.